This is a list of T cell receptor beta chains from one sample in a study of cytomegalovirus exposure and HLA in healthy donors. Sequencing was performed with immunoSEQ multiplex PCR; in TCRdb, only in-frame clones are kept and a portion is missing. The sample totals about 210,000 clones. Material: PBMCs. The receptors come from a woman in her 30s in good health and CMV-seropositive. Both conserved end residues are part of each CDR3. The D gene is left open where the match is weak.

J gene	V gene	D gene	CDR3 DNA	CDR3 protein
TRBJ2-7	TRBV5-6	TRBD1	TGTGCCAGCAGCTTGGGTGGGACAGGGGTTGGGGAGCAGTACTTC	CASSLGGTGVGEQYF
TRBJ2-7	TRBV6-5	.	TGTGCCAGCAGTTACTCGAACAGGGAGATAGACGAGCAGTACTTC	CASSYSNREIDEQYF
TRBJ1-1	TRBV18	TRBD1	TGTGCCAGCTCGGCCGGGACAGGGAATCTGAACACTGAAGCTTTCTTT	CASSAGTGNLNTEAFF
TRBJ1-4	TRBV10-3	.	TGTGCCATCAGGACAGATACCACTAATGAAAAACTGTTTTTT	CAIRTDTTNEKLFF
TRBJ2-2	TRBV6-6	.	TGTGCCAGCAGTTGGAGGGGGCGCGGTACCGGGGAGCTGTTTTTT	CASSWRGRGTGELFF
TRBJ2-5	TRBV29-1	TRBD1	TGCAGCGTGGAGACAGGGGCCGGAGAGACCCAGTACTTC	CSVETGAGETQYF
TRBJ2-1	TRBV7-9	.	TGTGCCAGCAGCTCTCTTCGCAGCTCCTACAATGAGCAGTTCTTC	CASSSLRSSYNEQFF
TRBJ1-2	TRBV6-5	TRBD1	TGTGCCAGCAGTTACGCGTTCAGGGGGAACTATGGCTACACCTTC	CASSYAFRGNYGYTF
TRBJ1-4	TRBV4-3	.	TGCGCCAGCAGCCAAGATCAATCCGGGAGGCAACTGTTTTTT	CASSQDQSGRQLFF
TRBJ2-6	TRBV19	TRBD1	TGTGCCACTGGGGACAGGTACAGCTCTGGGGCCAACGTCCTGACTTTC	CATGDRYSSGANVLTF
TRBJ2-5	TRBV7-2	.	TGTGCCAGCACGCAAGGGGTTACAAAGACCCAGTACTTC	CASTQGVTKTQYF
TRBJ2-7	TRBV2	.	TGTGCCAGCACCCAGACAGGTAGCTCCTACGAGCAGTACTTC	CASTQTGSSYEQYF
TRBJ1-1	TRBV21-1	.	TGTGCCAGCAGCAAAGAGGACAGGGCGAGCTGGGCCACTGAAGCTTTCTTT	CASSKEDRASWATEAFF
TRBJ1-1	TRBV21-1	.	TGTGCCAGCAGCGGGGGGGTCCCTGAAGCTTTCTTT	CASSGGVPEAFF
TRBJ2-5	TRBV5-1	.	TGCGCCAGCAGCTTGGGTCAGGGCCCAGCGTACCAAGAGACCCAGTACTTC	CASSLGQGPAYQETQYF
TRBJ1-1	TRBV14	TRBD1	TGTGCCAGCAACGACAGGGGAACGTTGAACACTGAAGCTTTCTTT	CASNDRGTLNTEAFF
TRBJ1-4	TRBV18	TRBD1	TGTGCCAGCTCACCACGGACAGGGGTTAATGAAAAACTGTTTTTT	CASSPRTGVNEKLFF
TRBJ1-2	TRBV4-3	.	TGCGCCAGCAGCCAGTTCCAAAACTATGGCTACACCTTC	CASSQFQNYGYTF